Listed here are 26 T cell receptor beta chains from one sample, sequenced in a study of cytomegalovirus exposure and HLA in healthy donors. A multiplex PCR was run with 60 Vbeta primers and 13 Jbeta primers. Clones were read by immunoSEQ multiplex PCR, and TCRdb kept only the in-frame ones, dropping some. This table has some 170,000 clones, approximately 76% appearing once. Specimen: PBMCs. The receptors originated from a man aged 55 to 70 in good health and CMV-seronegative.

The rearrangement links TRBV5-6 to TRBJ1-1; 8 bases map to TRBD1. The length of the CDR3 is 12 residues. The germline V gene encodes CDR1 SGHDT and CDR2 YYEEEE. V lost 3 bases and J lost 10; bases outside the gene matches: 5. The CDR3 DNA follows: TGTGCCAGCAGCTCCGACAGGGGCACAGCTTTCTTT. Encoded protein: CASSSDRGTAFF.

The chain employs TRBV5-6 and TRBJ1-2; 9 bases are a match to TRBD1. The CDR3 runs to 13 residues. The germline V gene has CDR1 SGHDT and CDR2 YYEEEE. V dropped 7 bases and J dropped 6; count of bases not matched to a gene: 7. The CDR3 reads CASRDRASDGYTF. The CDR3 DNA sequence: TGTGCCAGCCGGGACAGGGCCTCCGATGGCTACACCTTC.

The chain links TRBV23-1 to TRBJ1-5, with D unclear. TRBV23-1 is an ORF for which the function is uncertain. This CDR3 is 21 amino acids long. V lost 0 bases and J lost 5, with 29 bases in between. In DNA, the CDR3 is TGCGCCAGCAGTCAATCGGTGGGGTTCATGGTTGCGGGAAAACCTTATCAGCCCCAGCATTTT. Residues: CASSQSVGFMVAGKPYQPQHF.

The rearrangement joins TRBV9 to TRBJ2-5, with 9 bases aligning to TRBD2. This CDR3 comprises 16 residues. Germline-derived CDR1 and CDR2 are SGDLS and YYNGEE. The V and J ends lost 6 bases and 4 bases, in that order; junction bases with no gene match: 13. The CDR3: CASTKAASGDVETQYF. The CDR3 DNA reads as TGTGCCAGCACCAAGGCGGCTAGCGGGGACGTAGAGACCCAGTACTTC.

This chain uses TRBV15 with TRBJ2-7; D remains unclear. The CDR3 totals 16 residues. Germline V gene sequence: CDR1 LNHNV, CDR2 YYDKDF (reference sequence). Trimming left V 0 bases short and J 3 bases short, with 15 bases between. CDR3 sequence: CATSRDVGVNVYEQYF. The CDR3 bases are TGTGCCACCAGCAGAGACGTCGGAGTTAATGTCTACGAGCAGTACTTC.

The chain combines TRBV5-1 with TRBJ2-1; D possibly corresponds to TRBD2 (6 bases). Germline V CDR1 and CDR2: SGHRS, YFSETQ. The CDR3 has 15 residues. Trimming stripped 4 bases from V and 2 bases from J, with 13 bases between. The CDR3 DNA reads TGCGCCAGCAGCACGGGGACTCCACCCTACAATGAGCAGTTCTTC. Its translation: CASSTGTPPYNEQFF. The full variable domain, its missing parts supplied by reference TRBV5-1 and TRBJ2-1, is KAGVTQTPRYLIKTRGQQVTLSCSPISGHRSVSWYQQTPGQGLQFLFEYFSETQRNKGNFPGRFSGRQFSNSRSEMNVSTLELGDSALYLCASSTGTPPYNEQFFGPGTRLTVL.

The chain has TRBV7-9 and TRBJ2-1; D might be TRBD2 (6 bases). The CDR3 sequence is 12 residues long. Trimming stripped 2 bases from V and 7 bases from J, with 6 bases between. From germline, CDR1 is SEHNR and CDR2 FQNEAQ (reference sequence). CDR3 sequence: CASSLLANEQFF. As DNA, the CDR3 is TGTGCCAGCAGCTTACTAGCGAATGAGCAGTTCTTC.

The chain recombines TRBV11-2 with TRBJ2-7; no reliable D call. The CDR3 contains 14 residues. Germline V gene lookup returns CDR1 SGHAT and CDR2 FQNNGV. V was clipped by 5 bases and J by 3 bases, with 14 bases between them. This CDR3 reads CASSLSLLSYEQYF. CDR3 coding DNA: TGTGCCAGCAGCCTTTCCCTTCTTAGCTACGAGCAGTACTTC. The variable domain in full, with the rest retrieved from reference TRBV11-2 and TRBJ2-7, is EAGVAQSPRYKIIEKRQSVAFWCNPISGHATLYWYQQILGQGPKLLIQFQNNGVVDDSQLPKDRFSAERLKGVDSTLKIQPAKLEDSAVYLCASSLSLLSYEQYFGPGTRLTVT.

This clone came up once. This rearrangement joins TRBV28 to TRBJ2-7; 7 bases align to TRBD1. The J segment lost 0 bases and the V segment lost 5 bases, leaving 22 bases of the junction unmatched. CDR1 and CDR2 (germline): MDHEN, SYDVKM. This CDR3 has 20 amino acids. CDR3 in amino acids: CASSIIRDSHRAYSSYEQYF. The CDR3 DNA reads as TGTGCCAGCAGTATTATTAGGGACAGTCATAGGGCTTATAGCTCCTACGAGCAGTACTTC.

The chain carries TRBV19 and TRBJ1-1; D perhaps matches TRBD1 (5 bases). The germline CDR1 and CDR2 sequences are LNHDA and SQIVND (reference sequence). The CDR3 consists of 14 residues. The V and J ends lost 5 bases and 1 base respectively, with 11 bases between them. The CDR3 DNA reads as TGTGCCAGTAGTCCCGTAACAGGGAACACTGAAGCTTTCTTT. Translating it yields CASSPVTGNTEAFF.

The rearrangement joins TRBV7-3 to TRBJ1-2; possibly TRBD1 for D (6 bases). The length of the CDR3 is 14 residues. V was cut by 2 bases and J by 6 bases, with 13 bases left in between. Germline loops: CDR1 SGHTA, CDR2 FQGTGA. The CDR3 loop reads CASSLGGGADGYTF. The CDR3 DNA sequence: TGTGCCAGCAGCTTAGGGGGGGGCGCAGATGGCTACACCTTC. Complete variable domain (other parts from reference TRBV7-3 and TRBJ1-2): GAGVSQTPSNKVTEKGKYVELRCDPISGHTALYWYRQSLGQGPEFLIYFQGTGAADDSGLPNDRFFAVRPEGSVSTLKIQRTERGDSAVYLCASSLGGGADGYTFGSGTRLTVV.

The gene calls are TRBV7-3 and TRBJ2-2; 9 nucleotides align to TRBD2. Germline assignment: CDR1 SGHTA and CDR2 FQGTGA. CDR3 length: 16 residues. The J segment lost 1 base and the V segment lost 4 bases, leaving 4 bases of the junction unmatched. This CDR3 is CASSSNSGGNTGELFF. The CDR3 DNA is TGTGCCAGCAGCTCGAATAGCGGGGGGAACACCGGGGAGCTGTTTTTT.

This chain connects TRBV11-2 to TRBJ1-5; 8 bases are shared with TRBD1. V was clipped by 5 bases and J by 3 bases; unmatched bases: 6. CDR1 SGHAT and CDR2 FQNNGV come from the germline V gene. The CDR3 extends over 15 amino acids. CDR3 in DNA: TGTGCCAGCAGCCCGACAGGGGAGGTCAATCAGCCCCAGCATTTT. It yields the protein CASSPTGEVNQPQHF.

This clone was recorded a few times. The chain combines TRBV7-6 with TRBJ2-3; D might be TRBD2 (6 bases). CDR1 and CDR2 from the germline V gene are SGHVS and FNYEAQ. The CDR3 runs to 14 residues. Trimming removed 3 bases at V and 1 base at J, with 8 bases between. The CDR3 DNA reads TGTGCCAGCAGCTTGGGACTTGGCACAGATACGCAGTATTTT. Protein sequence: CASSLGLGTDTQYF. The full variable domain, with the rest looked up from reference TRBV7-6 and TRBJ2-3, is GAGVSQSPRYKVTKRGQDVALRCDPISGHVSLYWYRQALGQGPEFLTYFNYEAQQDKSGLPNDRFSAERPEGSISTLTIQRTEQRDSAMYRCASSLGLGTDTQYFGPGTRLTVL.

V and J are TRBV7-8 and TRBJ2-6; D might be TRBD2 (5 bases). Between the trimmed V and J ends, which lost 2 bases and 4 bases, there was a span of 18 bases. CDR1 SGHVS and CDR2 FQNEAQ come from the germline V gene. The CDR3 runs to 18 residues. The CDR3 spells CASSLPLGLLTGANVLTF. The CDR3 nucleotides read TGTGCCAGCAGCTTACCGCTAGGACTTCTGACGGGGGCCAACGTCCTGACTTTC.

The chain recombines TRBV27 with TRBJ2-5; 9 bases are shared with TRBD1. Looked up from germline, CDR1 is MNHEY and CDR2 is SMNVEV (reference sequence). V gave up 4 bases and J gave up 0 bases; unmatched junction bases: 15. CDR3 length: 19 residues. CDR3 residues: CASSSPRGQGKPYQETQYF. The CDR3 bases are TGTGCCAGCAGTTCGCCGAGGGGACAGGGAAAGCCCTACCAAGAGACCCAGTACTTC.

This clone showed up just once. The gene calls are TRBV6-1 and TRBJ2-3, with 8 bases aligning to TRBD2. The CDR3 contains 15 residues. Germline CDR1 reads MNHNS; CDR2 reads SASEGT. V lost 6 bases, J lost 10 bases, and 15 bases stayed unmatched. Written as DNA, the CDR3 is TGTGCCAGCAGGTTAGCGGGGCGGCAATCCATCGCGCAGTATTTT. It is translated as CASRLAGRQSIAQYF.

In nucleotides, the CDR3 is TGTGCCAGTAGTCTGACTAGCGCCTCCTACGAGCAGTACTTC. Encoded protein: CASSLTSASYEQYF. The chain has TRBV19 and TRBJ2-7, with TRBD2 matching over 8 bases. V dropped 5 bases and J dropped 0; count of bases not matched to a gene: 3. Germline CDR1 is LNHDA and CDR2 is SQIVND (reference sequence). The CDR3 spans 14 residues.

The chain employs TRBV5-6 and TRBJ2-5; D might be TRBD2 (7 bases). The J call is doubtful: the DNA matches TRBJ2-7 better. CDR1 is SGHDT, CDR2 YYEEEE, per germline. This CDR3 has 16 residues. The CDR3 bases are TGTGCCAGCAGCCTAACTTCCGGGGGGCCCTCCTACGAGCAGTACTTC. Its translation: CASSLTSGGPSYEQYF.

The chain recombines TRBV30 with TRBJ2-5; possibly TRBD2 for D (5 bases). The germline gives CDR1 GTSNPN, CDR2 SVGIG (reference sequence). V lost 4 bases and J lost 0, with 9 bases in between. The CDR3 contains 13 residues. CDR3 sequence: CAWIRRDQETQYF. CDR3 bases: TGTGCCTGGATTAGGCGGGACCAAGAGACCCAGTACTTC.

The chain joins TRBV18 to TRBJ2-5, with D possibly matching TRBD2 (5 bases). The germline V and J ends were trimmed by 5 bases and 0 bases, with 10 bases remaining between them. CDR1 is KGHSH and CDR2 is LQKENI in the germline V gene. This CDR3 spans 14 amino acids. In nucleotides, the CDR3 is TGTGCCAGCTCAGCAGGACTGTACCAAGAGACCCAGTACTTC. It yields the protein CASSAGLYQETQYF.

The sample holds one count of this clone. This chain links TRBV7-8 with TRBJ2-3; a possible D gene is TRBD2 (7 bases). CDR1 is SGHVS, CDR2 FQNEAQ, per germline. The CDR3 has 17 amino acids. The V gene lost 4 bases and the J gene lost 3 bases, with 20 bases spanning the gap. CDR3 DNA: TGTGCCAGCAGCTCGCGCCGGGGGGCGCGTAAAACAGATACGCAGTATTTT. It yields the protein CASSSRRGARKTDTQYF. The variable domain in full, with the rest retrieved from reference TRBV7-8 and TRBJ2-3, is GAGVSQSPRYKVAKRGQDVALRCDPISGHVSLFWYQQALGQGPEFLTYFQNEAQLDKSGLPSDRFFAERPEGSVSTLKIQRTQQEDSAVYLCASSSRRGARKTDTQYFGPGTRLTVL.

This chain connects TRBV7-2 to TRBJ1-4; D possibly corresponds to TRBD1 (5 bases). V was cut by 2 bases and J by 6 bases, with 13 bases left in between. CDR1 and CDR2 (germline): SGHTA, FQGNSA. The CDR3 spans 15 residues. CDR3 region: CASSLRQRIDEKLFF. The CDR3 region has the DNA TGTGCCAGCAGCTTAAGACAGCGAATAGATGAAAAACTGTTTTTT.

The chain combines TRBV6-1 with TRBJ2-7; TRBD2 matches 8 bases. CDR1 and CDR2 from the germline V gene are MNHNS and SASEGT. V was pared by 3 bases and J by 4 bases, with 8 bases of the junction left unmatched. The CDR3 is 15 amino acids. The CDR3 DNA follows: TGTGCCAGCAGTGAGTTGCGGGGGGTATCGTACGAGCAGTACTTC. Translation gives CASSELRGVSYEQYF.

The V call is TRBV28, the J call TRBJ2-1, with D possibly being TRBD2 (5 bases). V was pared by 5 bases and J by 1 base, with 12 bases between. Germline V gene sequence: CDR1 MDHEN, CDR2 SYDVKM. The CDR3 runs to 15 residues. CDR3 protein: CASSRPAVSYNEQFF. The CDR3 region has the DNA TGTGCCAGCAGTAGACCAGCGGTTTCCTACAATGAGCAGTTCTTC.

This rearrangement joins TRBV27 to TRBJ1-1; D is possibly TRBD1 (5 bases). V lost 2 bases and J 0 bases, leaving 13 bases between the germline ends. This CDR3 contains 16 residues. In germline, CDR1 is MNHEY, CDR2 SMNVEV (reference sequence). Here the CDR3 reads CASSLTGRVMNTEAFF. The CDR3 DNA reads as TGTGCCAGCAGTTTAACCGGCAGGGTCATGAACACTGAAGCTTTCTTT.